This entry lists 7 T cell receptor beta chains sequenced from one sample in a study of T cell responses to AZD1222 COVID-19 vaccine. Assay: immunoSEQ multiplex PCR; the TCRdb copy retains only in-frame clones and omits some. The sample records around 200,000 clones, 88% being singletons. Here the sequenced sample was peripheral blood, taken on day 0 of AZD1222 vaccination. These receptor sequences come from an adult in good health.

V and J are TRBV28 and TRBJ2-2; D is undetermined. The CDR3 loop spans 15 amino acids. V was trimmed by 3 bases and J by 0 bases, leaving 8 bases between them. The germline V gene has CDR1 MDHEN and CDR2 SYDVKM. The CDR3 DNA reads TGTGCCAGCAGTTTCGAAGTAACGAACACCGGGGAGCTGTTTTTT. Its protein product is CASSFEVTNTGELFF. Using reference TRBV28 and TRBJ2-2 for the parts outside the CDR3, the full variable domain is DVKVTQSSRYLVKRTGEKVFLECVQDMDHENMFWYRQDPGLGLRLIYFSYDVKMKEKGDIPEGYSVSREKKERFSLILESASTNQTSMYLCASSFEVTNTGELFFGEGSRLTVL.

The chain recombines TRBV9 with TRBJ2-7, with TRBD2 identical over 7 bases. Trimming took 3 bases from V and 4 from J; bases not matched to a gene: 10. Germline assignment: CDR1 SGDLS and CDR2 YYNGEE. The CDR3 extends over 15 amino acids. CDR3 residues: CASSALGGSRYEQYF. CDR3 nucleotides: TGTGCCAGCAGCGCCCTTGGCGGGAGTCGGTACGAGCAGTACTTC. Variable domain in full (rest from reference TRBV9 and TRBJ2-7): DSGVTQTPKHLITATGQRVTLRCSPRSGDLSVYWYQQSLDQGLQFLIQYYNGEERAKGNILERFSAQQFPDLHSELNLSSLELGDSALYFCASSALGGSRYEQYFGPGTRLTVT.

This chain joins TRBV5-1 and TRBJ2-3, with 11 bases matching TRBD1. The CDR3 sequence is 16 residues long. Germline assignment: CDR1 SGHRS and CDR2 YFSETQ. The V and J ends lost 5 bases and 2 bases, in that order; junction bases with no gene match: 7. This chain's CDR3 is CASRPGTGGFTDTQYF. The CDR3 nucleotides read TGCGCCAGCAGGCCCGGGACAGGGGGTTTCACAGATACGCAGTATTTT.

The DNA for the CDR3 is TGCGCCAGCAGCTTGATGGACGGAAACACCATATATTTT. Translation gives CASSLMDGNTIYF. The V gene is TRBV5-1, the J gene TRBJ1-3; no firm D call. V lost 1 base, J lost 4 bases, and 6 bases lay in between. This CDR3 has 13 residues. In germline, CDR1 is SGHRS, CDR2 YFSETQ.

V is TRBV2 and J is TRBJ1-5; no definite D call. The germline V and J ends were trimmed by 9 bases and 5 bases, with 14 bases remaining between them. Per the germline V gene, CDR1 is SNHLY and CDR2 is FYNNEI. The CDR3 has 13 residues. The CDR3 sequence: CASVGTTHQPQHF. The CDR3 DNA sequence: TGTGCCAGTGTGGGAACGACGCATCAGCCCCAGCATTTT.

The V call is TRBV5-5, the J call TRBJ2-1; D not certain. This CDR3 is built from 16 residues. Germline CDR1 reads SGHKS; CDR2 reads YYEKEE (reference sequence). The V gene lost 3 bases and the J gene lost 1 base, with 14 bases spanning the gap. CDR3 nucleotides: TGTGCCAGCAGCTCCGTCCCCCAGACTTCCTACAATGAGCAGTTCTTC. Translating it yields CASSSVPQTSYNEQFF.

V is TRBV9 and J is TRBJ2-1, with 7 bases matching TRBD2. V lost 5 bases and J lost 1; bases outside the gene matches: 6. Germline V CDR1 and CDR2: SGDLS, YYNGEE. CDR3 length: 15 amino acids. The CDR3: CASSGVGGSYNEQFF. The CDR3 DNA is TGTGCCAGCAGTGGCGTCGGGGGGTCCTACAATGAGCAGTTCTTC. The variable domain in full, completed from reference TRBV9 and TRBJ2-1, reads DSGVTQTPKHLITATGQRVTLRCSPRSGDLSVYWYQQSLDQGLQFLIQYYNGEERAKGNILERFSAQQFPDLHSELNLSSLELGDSALYFCASSGVGGSYNEQFFGPGTRLTVL.